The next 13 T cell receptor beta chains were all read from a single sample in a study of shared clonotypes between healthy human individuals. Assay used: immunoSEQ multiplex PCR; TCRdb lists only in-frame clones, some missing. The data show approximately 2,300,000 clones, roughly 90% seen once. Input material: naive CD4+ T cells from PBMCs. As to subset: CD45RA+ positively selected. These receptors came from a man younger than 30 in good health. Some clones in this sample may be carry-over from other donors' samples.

As DNA, the CDR3 is TGTGCCAGTAGTCAGCGGACTAGCGGGAGGTACACAGATACGCAGTATTTT. It codes for CASSQRTSGRYTDTQYF. The chain uses TRBV19 and TRBJ2-3, with TRBD2 identical over 14 bases. Germline values: CDR1 LNHDA, CDR2 SQIVND (reference sequence). The CDR3 spans 17 residues. V lost 5 bases to trimming and J lost 2 bases; unmatched junction nucleotides: 6.

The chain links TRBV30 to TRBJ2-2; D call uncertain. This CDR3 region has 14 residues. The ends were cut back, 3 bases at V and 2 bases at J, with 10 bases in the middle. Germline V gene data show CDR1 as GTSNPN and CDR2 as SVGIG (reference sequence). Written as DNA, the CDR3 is TGTGCCTGGAGAGCCGGTGTAAACACCGGGGAGCTGTTTTTT. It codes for CAWRAGVNTGELFF.

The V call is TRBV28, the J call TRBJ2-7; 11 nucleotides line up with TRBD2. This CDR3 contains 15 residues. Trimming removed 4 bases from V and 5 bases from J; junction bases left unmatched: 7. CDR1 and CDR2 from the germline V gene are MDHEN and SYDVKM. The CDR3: CASSSIAGGRHEQYF. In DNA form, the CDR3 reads TGTGCCAGCAGTTCGATAGCGGGAGGGCGACACGAGCAGTACTTC.

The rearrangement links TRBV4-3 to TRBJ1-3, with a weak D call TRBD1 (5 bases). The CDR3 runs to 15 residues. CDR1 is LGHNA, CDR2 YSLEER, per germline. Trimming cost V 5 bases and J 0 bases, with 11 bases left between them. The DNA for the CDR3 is TGCGCCAGCAGCATAACAGGATCCTCTGGAAACACCATATATTTT. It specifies CASSITGSSGNTIYF.

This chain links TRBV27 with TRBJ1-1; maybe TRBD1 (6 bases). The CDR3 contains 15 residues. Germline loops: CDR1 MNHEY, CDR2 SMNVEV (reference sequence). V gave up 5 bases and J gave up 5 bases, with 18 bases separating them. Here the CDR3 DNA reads TGTGCCAGCAGTGTTCTACAGGGAGGGGGAACTGAAGCTTTCTTT. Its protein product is CASSVLQGGGTEAFF.

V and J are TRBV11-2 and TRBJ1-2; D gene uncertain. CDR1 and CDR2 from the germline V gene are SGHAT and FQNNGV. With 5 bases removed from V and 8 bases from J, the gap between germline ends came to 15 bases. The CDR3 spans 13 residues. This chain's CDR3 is CASSADGPGGYTF. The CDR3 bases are TGTGCCAGCAGCGCCGACGGCCCGGGGGGCTACACCTTC.

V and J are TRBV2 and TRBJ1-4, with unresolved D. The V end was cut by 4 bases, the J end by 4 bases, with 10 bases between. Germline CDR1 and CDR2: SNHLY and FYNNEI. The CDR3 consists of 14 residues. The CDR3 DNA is TGTGCCAGCAGTGTTGCAGCCTTTAATGAAAAACTGTTTTTT. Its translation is CASSVAAFNEKLFF. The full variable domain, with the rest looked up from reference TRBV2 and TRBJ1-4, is EPEVTQTPSHQVTQMGQEVILRCVPISNHLYFYWYRQILGQKVEFLVSFYNNEISEKSEIFDDQFSVERPDGSNFTLKIRSTKLEDSAMYFCASSVAAFNEKLFFGSGTQLSVL.

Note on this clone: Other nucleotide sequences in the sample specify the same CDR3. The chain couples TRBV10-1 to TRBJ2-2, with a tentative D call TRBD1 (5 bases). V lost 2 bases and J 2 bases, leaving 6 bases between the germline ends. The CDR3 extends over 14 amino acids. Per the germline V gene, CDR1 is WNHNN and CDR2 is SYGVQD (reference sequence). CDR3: CASSETGNTGELFF. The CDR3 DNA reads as TGCGCCAGCAGTGAGACAGGAAACACCGGGGAGCTGTTTTTT.

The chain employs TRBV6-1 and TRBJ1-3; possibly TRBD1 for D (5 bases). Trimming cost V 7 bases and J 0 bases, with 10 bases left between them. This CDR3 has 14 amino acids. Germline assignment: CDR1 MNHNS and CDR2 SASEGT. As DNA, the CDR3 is TGTGCCAGCAATCAGGGTAGCTCTGGAAACACCATATATTTT. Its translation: CASNQGSSGNTIYF.

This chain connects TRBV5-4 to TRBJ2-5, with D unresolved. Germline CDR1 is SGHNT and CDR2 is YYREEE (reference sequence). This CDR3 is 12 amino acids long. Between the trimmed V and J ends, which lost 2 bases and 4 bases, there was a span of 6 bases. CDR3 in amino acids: CASSFKRETQYF. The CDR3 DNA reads TGTGCCAGCAGCTTCAAGAGAGAGACCCAGTACTTC.

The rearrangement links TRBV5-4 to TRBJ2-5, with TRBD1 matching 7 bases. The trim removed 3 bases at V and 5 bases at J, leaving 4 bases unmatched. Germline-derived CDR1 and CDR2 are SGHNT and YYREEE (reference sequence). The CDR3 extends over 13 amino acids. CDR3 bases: TGTGCCAGCAGCTCCACAGGGGCGGAGACCCAGTACTTC. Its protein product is CASSSTGAETQYF.

CDR3 sequence (DNA): TGCGCCAGCAGCCAGCAGGGGATCTCATCTGAAGCTTTCTTT. Translated: CASSQQGISSEAFF. The rearrangement uses TRBV4-1 and TRBJ1-1; D perhaps matches TRBD1 (6 bases). The V end lost 3 bases, the J end lost 6 bases, and 14 bases lay between the germline ends. The length of the CDR3 is 14 residues. The germline V gene has CDR1 MGHRA and CDR2 YSYEKL.

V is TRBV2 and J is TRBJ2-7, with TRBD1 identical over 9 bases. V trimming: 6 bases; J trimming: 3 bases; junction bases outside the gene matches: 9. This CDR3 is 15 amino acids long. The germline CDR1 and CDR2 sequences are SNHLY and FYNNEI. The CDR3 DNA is TGTGCCAGCAGGATGATTGGACAGGGGAACTACGAGCAGTACTTC. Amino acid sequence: CASRMIGQGNYEQYF. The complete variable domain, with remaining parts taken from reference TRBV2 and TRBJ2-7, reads EPEVTQTPSHQVTQMGQEVILRCVPISNHLYFYWYRQILGQKVEFLVSFYNNEISEKSEIFDDQFSVERPDGSNFTLKIRSTKLEDSAMYFCASRMIGQGNYEQYFGPGTRLTVT.